This paragraph covers one T cell receptor beta chain sequence. The antigen is unknown. This entry belongs to a study of shared clonotypes between healthy human individuals. As for the study in general: Three CD4 naive, three CD4 memory, two CD8 naive and one CD8 memory plate were used per donor. General observations from the study: Naive subsets tended to show greater estimated richness than memory subsets.

Replicate sorted-subset PCRs were loaded with roughly 190 ng DNA, approximately 31,000 T cell genomes. The assay was immunoSEQ multiplex PCR, and TCRdb's table has in-frame clones only and misses some. The sample carries 800,000 or so clones, about 97% recorded once. CD45RO-negative CD8 cells positively selected for CCR7 made up the naive population, which excluded terminally differentiated effector memory CD45RA+ cells. Sequences were obtained from naive CD8+ T cells sorted from blood. The sequence came from a man aged 25 to 40 in good health.

CDR3 loop: CASSTGPLSYEQYF. As DNA, the CDR3 is TGTGCCAGCAGCACCGGACCGCTCTCCTACGAGCAGTACTTC. The V and J genes are TRBV2 and TRBJ2-7, with D unresolved. The germline V and J ends were trimmed by 6 bases and 0 bases, with 12 bases remaining between them. CDR1 is SNHLY and CDR2 is FYNNEI in the germline V gene. The CDR3 spans 14 residues. Combining the CDR3 with reference TRBV2 and TRBJ2-7 gives the whole variable domain EPEVTQTPSHQVTQMGQEVILRCVPISNHLYFYWYRQILGQKVEFLVSFYNNEISEKSEIFDDQFSVERPDGSNFTLKIRSTKLEDSAMYFCASSTGPLSYEQYFGPGTRLTVT.